This is a list of T cell receptor beta chains from one sample in a study of T cells in Graves' hyperthyroidism and ophthalmopathy. One entry per CDR3 protein, called by TCRdb with MiXCR from the multiplex PCR reads. The sample includes roughly 550,000 distinct CDR3 sequences, roughly 15% of them seen just once. The sample comprised blood. These receptors were obtained from a woman aged 25 to 39 with Graves' ophthalmopathy. Each CDR3 is given with its conserved first and last residue. Each record gives: V gene, clone size, J gene, D gene, CDR3 protein, CDR3 DNA. A D gene is named only where the DNA matches it firmly. Expanded clones are given a class, and other clones once, few, many or no size at all.

>TRBV18|many|TRBJ2-3|-
CASSPQASDTQYF
TGTGCCAGCTCACCACAAGCCTCAGATACGCAGTATTTT
>TRBV28|-|TRBJ2-3|-
CASSAQTDTQYF
TGTGCCAGCAGCGCCCAGACAGATACGCAGTATTTT
>TRBV2|many|TRBJ1-3|-
CASSEGDGNTIYF
TGTGCCAGCAGTGAGGGTGATGGAAACACCATATATTTT
>TRBV10-1|many|TRBJ1-1|-
CASSTRGGPTEAFF
TGCGCCAGCAGTACCCGGGGGGGTCCCACTGAAGCTTTCTTT
>TRBV27|many|TRBJ2-1|TRBD2
CASSRPSSGRLNEQFF
TGTGCCAGCAGCCGACCCTCTAGCGGGAGGCTGAATGAGCAGTTCTTC
>TRBV18|many|TRBJ2-7|TRBD1
CASFQLRQGAYEQYF
TGTGCCAGCTTCCAGTTACGACAGGGGGCCTACGAGCAGTACTTC
>TRBV12-3/TRBV12-4|many|TRBJ1-1|-
CASSFAGLGTEAFF
TGTGCCAGCAGTTTCGCAGGGTTGGGCACTGAAGCTTTCTTT
>TRBV4-3|few|TRBJ2-2|-
CASSRGTGPNTGELFF
TGCGCCAGCAGTCGCGGTACGGGGCCCAACACCGGGGAGCTGTTTTTT
>TRBV19|few|TRBJ1-4|-
CASSMGDSTNEKLFF
TGTGCCAGTAGTATGGGGGATTCAACTAATGAAAAACTGTTTTTT
>TRBV6-2/TRBV6-3|-|TRBJ2-2|-
CASRFTGINGELFF
TGTGCCAGCAGGTTTACAGGGATTAACGGGGAGCTGTTTTTT
>TRBV7-6|many|TRBJ2-1|TRBD2
CASSPETSGYNEQFF
TGTGCCAGCAGCCCAGAGACTAGCGGATACAATGAGCAGTTCTTC
>TRBV7-6|-|TRBJ2-7|TRBD1
CASSLSRQGAEQYF
TGTGCCAGCAGCCTAAGCCGGCAGGGGGCCGAGCAGTACTTC
>TRBV5-1|many|TRBJ2-1|-
CASSLIQNNEQFF
TGCGCCAGCAGCTTGATACAGAACAATGAGCAGTTCTTC
>TRBV2|many|TRBJ1-2|-
CASSDPGINYGYTF
TGTGCCAGCAGTGATCCAGGAATTAACTATGGCTACACCTTC
>TRBV9|few|TRBJ2-7|TRBD2
CASSIETSGAYEQYF
TGTGCCAGCAGCATAGAGACTAGCGGAGCCTACGAGCAGTACTTC
>TRBV6-5|few|TRBJ2-1|-
CASSYLGPRWQFF
TGTGCCAGCAGTTACCTGGGACCTCGTTGGCAGTTCTTC
>TRBV7-9|few|TRBJ2-1|-
CASSREGSYNEQFF
TGTGCCAGCAGCCGGGAAGGGTCCTACAATGAGCAGTTCTTC
>TRBV30|many|TRBJ1-6|-
CAWKMGPSSPLHF
TGTGCCTGGAAGATGGGGCCTTCGTCACCCCTCCACTTT
>TRBV20-1|-|TRBJ1-5|-
CSGWVTPDQPQHF
TGCAGTGGTTGGGTTACCCCCGATCAGCCCCAGCATTTT
>TRBV12-3/TRBV12-4|many|TRBJ2-7|-
CASSLARRSYEQYF
TGTGCCAGCAGTTTAGCGCGGCGGTCCTACGAGCAGTACTTC
>TRBV5-1|many|TRBJ2-3|-
CASSLVWASTDTQYF
TGCGCCAGCAGCTTGGTTTGGGCTAGCACAGATACGCAGTATTTT
>TRBV7-2|-|TRBJ1-5|-
CASSLAGGSVQPQHF
TGTGCCAGCAGCTTAGCGGGGGGCAGTGTACAGCCCCAGCATTTT
>TRBV20-1|many|TRBJ1-2|TRBD1
CSAQDRDSGYGYTF
TGCAGTGCTCAAGACCGGGACAGCGGCTATGGCTACACCTTC
>TRBV28|many|TRBJ2-3|TRBD2
CASSLGLAGRDTQYF
TGTGCCAGCAGTTTGGGACTAGCGGGACGAGATACGCAGTATTTT
>TRBV6-1|-|TRBJ1-2|-
CASSWGDGYTF
TGTGCCAGCAGCTGGGGGGACGGCTACACCTTC
>TRBV6-1|-|TRBJ1-6|TRBD1
CASSEAGQPLSSYNSPLHF
TGTGCCAGCAGTGAAGCGGGACAGCCACTCAGCTCCTATAATTCACCCCTCCACTTT
>TRBV5-4|-|TRBJ1-4|-
CASSSGTAITNEKLFF
TGTGCCAGCAGCTCCGGGACTGCCATAACTAATGAAAAACTGTTTTTT
>TRBV6-2/TRBV6-3|many|TRBJ2-2|-
CASSYSMAGTITGELFF
TGTGCCAGCAGTTACTCGATGGCAGGGACGATCACCGGGGAGCTGTTTTTT
>TRBV7-6|few|TRBJ2-2|-
CASSLVGPHTGELFF
TGTGCCAGCAGCTTAGTCGGACCTCATACCGGGGAGCTGTTTTTT
>TRBV29-1|-|TRBJ1-2|-
CSVDSGFDGYTF
TGCAGCGTTGATTCAGGGTTCGATGGCTACACCTTC
>TRBV12-5|many|TRBJ1-1|-
CASGPTGSLFGTPKNTEAFF
TGTGCTAGTGGTCCCACCGGGTCGCTCTTCGGGACACCGAAGAACACTGAAGCTTTCTTT
>TRBV15|-|TRBJ2-7|-
CATSRVRDDNYEQYF
TGTGCCACCAGCAGGGTTAGGGACGACAACTACGAGCAGTACTTC
>TRBV6-2/TRBV6-3|-|TRBJ1-4|TRBD1
CASRLRDSNEKLFF
TGTGCCAGCAGACTCCGGGACAGCAATGAAAAACTGTTTTTT
>TRBV6-1|-|TRBJ2-7|TRBD2
CASRELAESYEQYF
TGTGCCAGCAGGGAACTAGCGGAGAGCTACGAGCAGTACTTC
>TRBV10-1|-|TRBJ2-5|-
CASSEMGGEETQYF
TGCGCCAGCAGTGAAATGGGGGGAGAAGAGACCCAGTACTTC
>TRBV5-4|-|TRBJ2-1|-
CASSIDRDWYNEQFF
TGTGCCAGCAGCATAGACCGGGACTGGTACAATGAGCAGTTCTTC
>TRBV28|many|TRBJ1-2|-
CASMSATNYGYTF
TGTGCCAGCATGAGTGCAACTAACTATGGCTACACCTTC
>TRBV28|many|TRBJ2-5|TRBD1
CASSPQGQGETQYF
TGTGCCAGCAGCCCCCAGGGACAGGGAGAGACCCAGTACTTC
>TRBV5-5|-|TRBJ1-4|-
CASSLGVLGEKLFF
TGTGCCAGCAGCTTGGGAGTCCTAGGAGAAAAACTGTTTTTT
>TRBV20-1|-|TRBJ2-5|-
CSARGLISVGWQETQYF
TGCAGTGCTAGAGGTCTTATTTCGGTGGGGTGGCAAGAGACCCAGTACTTC
>TRBV19|many|TRBJ2-1|TRBD2
CASNHIFGGSYNEQFF
TGTGCCAGTAACCACATTTTTGGCGGGAGTTACAATGAGCAGTTCTTC
>TRBV27|many|TRBJ1-2|-
CASSSHRDNYGYTF
TGTGCCAGCAGTTCACACAGGGACAACTATGGCTACACCTTC
>TRBV28|many|TRBJ2-3|-
CASRKRGASTDTQYF
TGTGCCAGCCGAAAAAGGGGGGCAAGCACAGATACGCAGTATTTT
>TRBV7-9|-|TRBJ1-1|TRBD1
CASSSERQGKGEAFF
TGTGCCAGCAGCTCAGAAAGACAGGGAAAAGGCGAAGCTTTCTTT
>TRBV19|-|TRBJ1-5|-
CASNDRMVGQPQHF
TGTGCCAGTAACGACAGAATGGTGGGTCAGCCCCAGCATTTT
>TRBV20-1|many|TRBJ2-1|-
CSARVSNEQFF
TGCAGTGCTAGAGTAAGCAATGAGCAGTTCTTC
>TRBV7-3|few|TRBJ2-2|TRBD2
CASSLLAGEGRELFF
TGTGCCAGCAGCTTACTAGCGGGAGAGGGCCGGGAGCTGTTTTTT
>TRBV27|-|TRBJ2-7|-
CASSPPDNEQYF
TGTGCCAGCAGTCCTCCTGATAACGAGCAGTACTTC
>TRBV18|many|TRBJ2-5|-
CASSPGLSQETQYF
TGTGCCAGCTCACCGGGACTCTCCCAAGAGACCCAGTACTTC
>TRBV7-2|many|TRBJ1-3|TRBD1
CASSPRQGGNTIYF
TGTGCCAGCAGCCCAAGACAGGGGGGAAACACCATATATTTT
>TRBV12-3/TRBV12-4|many|TRBJ2-3|TRBD1
CASSPDRDTDTQYF
TGTGCCAGCAGTCCAGACAGGGACACAGATACGCAGTATTTT